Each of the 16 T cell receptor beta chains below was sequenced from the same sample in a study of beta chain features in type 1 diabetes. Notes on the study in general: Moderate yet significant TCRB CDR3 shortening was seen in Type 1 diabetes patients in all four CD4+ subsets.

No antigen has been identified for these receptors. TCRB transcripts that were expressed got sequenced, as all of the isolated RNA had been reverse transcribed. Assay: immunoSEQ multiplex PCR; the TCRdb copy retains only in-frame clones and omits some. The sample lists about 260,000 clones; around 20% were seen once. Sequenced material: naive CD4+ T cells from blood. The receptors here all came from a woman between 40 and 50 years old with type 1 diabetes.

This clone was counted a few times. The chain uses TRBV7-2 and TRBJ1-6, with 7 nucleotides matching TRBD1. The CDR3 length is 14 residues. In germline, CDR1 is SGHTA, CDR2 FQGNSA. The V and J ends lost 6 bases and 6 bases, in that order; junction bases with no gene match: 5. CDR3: CASSSGQPNSPLHF. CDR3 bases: TGTGCCAGCAGTTCGGGACAGCCTAATTCACCCCTCCACTTT.

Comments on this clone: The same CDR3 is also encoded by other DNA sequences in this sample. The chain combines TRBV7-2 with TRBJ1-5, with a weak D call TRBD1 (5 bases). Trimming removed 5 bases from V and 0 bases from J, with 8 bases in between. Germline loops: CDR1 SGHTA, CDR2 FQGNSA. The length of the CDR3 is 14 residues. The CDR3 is CASSVDSSNQPQHF. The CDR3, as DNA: TGTGCCAGCAGCGTCGACAGTAGCAATCAGCCCCAGCATTTT.

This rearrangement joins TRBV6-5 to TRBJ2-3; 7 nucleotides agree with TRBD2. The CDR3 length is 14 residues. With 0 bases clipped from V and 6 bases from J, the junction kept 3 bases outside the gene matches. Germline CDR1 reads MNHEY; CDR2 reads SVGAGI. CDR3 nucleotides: TGTGCCAGCAGTTACTCGGGGGGGGAGGATACGCAGTATTTT. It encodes CASSYSGGEDTQYF.

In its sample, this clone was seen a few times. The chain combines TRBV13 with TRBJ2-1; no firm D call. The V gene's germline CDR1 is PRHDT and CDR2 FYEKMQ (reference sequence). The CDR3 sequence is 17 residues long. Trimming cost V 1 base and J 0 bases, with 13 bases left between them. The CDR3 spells CASSLDLSVSSYNEQFF. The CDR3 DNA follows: TGTGCCAGCAGCTTAGACCTCTCGGTTAGCTCCTACAATGAGCAGTTCTTC.

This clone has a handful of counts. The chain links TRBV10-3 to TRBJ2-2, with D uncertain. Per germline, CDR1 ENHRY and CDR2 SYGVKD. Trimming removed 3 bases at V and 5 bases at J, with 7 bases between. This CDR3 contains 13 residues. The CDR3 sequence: CAISDELTGELFF. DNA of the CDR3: TGTGCCATCAGTGACGAGCTAACCGGGGAGCTGTTTTTT.

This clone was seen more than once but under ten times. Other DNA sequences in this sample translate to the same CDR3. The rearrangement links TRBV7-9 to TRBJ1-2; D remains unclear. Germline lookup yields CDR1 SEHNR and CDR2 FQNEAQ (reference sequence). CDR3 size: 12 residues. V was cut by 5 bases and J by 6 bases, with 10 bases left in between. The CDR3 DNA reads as TGTGCCAGCAGCCTGACCGGGAATGGCTACACCTTC. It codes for CASSLTGNGYTF.

The DNA for the CDR3 is TGTGCCAGCAGCTTCGAAGGACAGGGCGGGAAGTTCTTC. This encodes CASSFEGQGGKFF. The gene calls are TRBV5-8 and TRBJ2-1, with 8 positions matching TRBD1. The CDR3 consists of 13 residues. Per the germline V gene, CDR1 is SGHTS and CDR2 is YDEGEE. The ends lost 2 bases at V and 14 bases at J; junction bases unmatched: 9.

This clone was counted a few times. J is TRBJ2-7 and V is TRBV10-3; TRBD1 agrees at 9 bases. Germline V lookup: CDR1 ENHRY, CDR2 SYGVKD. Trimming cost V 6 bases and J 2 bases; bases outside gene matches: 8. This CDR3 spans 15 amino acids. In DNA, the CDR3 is TGTGCCATCAGCGGAGGGGACAGGGTCCCCTACGAGCAGTACTTC. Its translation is CAISGGDRVPYEQYF.

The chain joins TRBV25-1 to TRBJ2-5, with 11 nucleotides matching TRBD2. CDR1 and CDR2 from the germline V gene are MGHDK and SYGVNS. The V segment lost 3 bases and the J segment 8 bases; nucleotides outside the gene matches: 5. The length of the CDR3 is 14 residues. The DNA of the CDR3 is TGTGCCAGCAGTGATCCCACTAGCGGGGGTACCCAGTACTTC. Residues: CASSDPTSGGTQYF. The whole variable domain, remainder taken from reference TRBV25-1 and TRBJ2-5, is EADIYQTPRYLVIGTGKKITLECSQTMGHDKMYWYQQDPGMELHLIHYSYGVNSTEKGDLSSESTVSRIRTEHFPLTLESARPSHTSQYLCASSDPTSGGTQYFGPGTRLLVL.

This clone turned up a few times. This CDR3 is CSVGLTSGEYEQYF. The DNA of the CDR3 is TGCAGCGTTGGCCTGACTAGCGGAGAATACGAGCAGTACTTC. The gene calls are TRBV29-1 and TRBJ2-7; TRBD2 agrees at 9 bases. CDR1 SQVTM and CDR2 ANQGSEA come from the germline V gene. This CDR3 contains 14 residues. V shed 4 bases, J shed 4 bases, and the junction held 8 bases outside the gene matches.

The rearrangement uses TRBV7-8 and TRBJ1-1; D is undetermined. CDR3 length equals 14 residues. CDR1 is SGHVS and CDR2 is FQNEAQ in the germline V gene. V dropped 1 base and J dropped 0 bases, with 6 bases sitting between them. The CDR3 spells CASSLGRVNTEAFF. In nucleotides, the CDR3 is TGTGCCAGCAGCTTAGGGAGAGTGAACACTGAAGCTTTCTTT.

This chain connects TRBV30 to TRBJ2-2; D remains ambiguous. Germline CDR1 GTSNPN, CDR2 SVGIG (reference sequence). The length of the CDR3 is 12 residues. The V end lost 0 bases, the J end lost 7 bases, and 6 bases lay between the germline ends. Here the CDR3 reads CAWSVGGGELFF. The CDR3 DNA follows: TGTGCCTGGAGTGTCGGCGGCGGGGAGCTGTTTTTT.

The CDR3 loop reads CAWGHGDTEAFF. The CDR3 DNA reads TGTGCCTGGGGGCACGGGGACACTGAAGCTTTCTTT. V gene TRBV30 combines with J gene TRBJ1-1; D gene uncertain. This CDR3 has 12 amino acids. V was cut by 5 bases and J by 3 bases, with 10 bases left in between. Per germline, CDR1 GTSNPN and CDR2 SVGIG (reference sequence).

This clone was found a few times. The CDR3 region has the DNA TGCGCCAGCAGCTTGGGGAGGCTGCAGAACACTGAAGCTTTCTTT. Protein sequence: CASSLGRLQNTEAFF. The chain couples TRBV5-1 to TRBJ1-1; D remains unclear. This CDR3 is built from 15 residues. Trimming took 0 bases from V and 1 from J, leaving 10 bases between them. Looked up from germline, CDR1 is SGHRS and CDR2 is YFSETQ.

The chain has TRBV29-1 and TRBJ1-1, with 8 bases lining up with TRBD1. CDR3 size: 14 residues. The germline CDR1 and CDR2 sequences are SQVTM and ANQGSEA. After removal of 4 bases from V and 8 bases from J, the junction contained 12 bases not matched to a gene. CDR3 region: CSVAWTGPPPEAFF. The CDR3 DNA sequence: TGCAGCGTTGCCTGGACAGGGCCCCCCCCAGAAGCTTTCTTT.

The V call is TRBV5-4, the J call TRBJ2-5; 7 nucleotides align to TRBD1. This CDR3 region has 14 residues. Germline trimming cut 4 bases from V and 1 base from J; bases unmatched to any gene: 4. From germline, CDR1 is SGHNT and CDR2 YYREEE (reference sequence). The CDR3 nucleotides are TGTGCCAGCAGCCGGGACAGACCCCAAGAGACCCAGTACTTC. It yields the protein CASSRDRPQETQYF.